A selection of T cell receptor beta chains follows, all from one sample in a study of shared clonotypes between healthy human individuals. Clones were sequenced by immunoSEQ multiplex PCR, and TCRdb holds only the in-frame ones, with some missing. Of around 600,000 clones listed, 85% to 95% are singletons. The specimen sequenced was naive CD8+ T cells sorted from blood. The receptors shown here come from a woman aged 25 to 39 in good health. The CDR3 runs from the conserved cysteine through the conserved F or W. The D gene is left open where the match is weak. Size is stated for part of the rows, as once, few or many counts, or as a class when the clone is expanded.

v_call	j_call	d_call	clone_size	cdr3_nt	cdr3_aa
TRBV28	TRBJ2-5	TRBD2	-	TGTGCCAGCAGTTTGTCGAGCGGGATGAGCGAAGAGACCCAGTACTTC	CASSLSSGMSEETQYF
TRBV27	TRBJ2-1	-	-	TGTGCCAGCAGTATATCGTGGGACTTACCCTACAATGAGCAGTTCTTC	CASSISWDLPYNEQFF
TRBV19	TRBJ2-2	-	-	TGTGCCAGTAGTATCTATTCAGGGAACACCGGGGAGCTGTTTTTT	CASSIYSGNTGELFF
TRBV9	TRBJ2-7	-	-	TGTGCCAGCAGTGGGCTGGCGGAGCGTACCTCCTACGAGCAGTACTTC	CASSGLAERTSYEQYF
TRBV4-1	TRBJ1-2	-	-	TGCGCCAGCAGCCAAGATCCGCCCCAGGGAGGGCCATTTAACTATGGCTACACCTTC	CASSQDPPQGGPFNYGYTF
TRBV18	TRBJ1-2	TRBD1	-	TGTGCCAGCGATGGGACAGATGGTGGCTACACCTTC	CASDGTDGGYTF
TRBV7-9	TRBJ2-1	TRBD2	-	TGTGCCAGCAGCTTAGGATTGGGACTAGCGGACAATGAGCAGTTCTTC	CASSLGLGLADNEQFF
TRBV6-5	TRBJ1-2	-	-	TGTGCCAGCAGTTACTCGTTGGGGTCTGGCTACACCTTC	CASSYSLGSGYTF
TRBV9	TRBJ1-2	-	-	TGTGCCAGCAGCGGTTGGACCGAGACTAACTATGGCTACACCTTC	CASSGWTETNYGYTF
TRBV2	TRBJ1-5	-	-	TGTGCCAGCAGTGAAAGCCTCTACGAGACAGAGTATAGCAATCAGCCCCAGCATTTT	CASSESLYETEYSNQPQHF
TRBV4-1	TRBJ2-7	TRBD1	-	TGCGCCAGCAGCCTACGTGGGGGGCCAGACAGGGGGCAGTACTTC	CASSLRGGPDRGQYF
TRBV29-1	TRBJ1-1	-	-	TGCAGCGTTGTGGGCAGCATGAACACTGAAGCTTTCTTT	CSVVGSMNTEAFF
TRBV27	TRBJ1-1	-	-	TGTGCCAGCAGTTTATCCCAGGGCTTGGACACTGAAGCTTTCTTT	CASSLSQGLDTEAFF
TRBV28	TRBJ2-3	TRBD1	once	TGTGCCAGCAGAACACCTACAGGGGGCGGTACAGATACGCAGTATTTT	CASRTPTGGGTDTQYF
TRBV4-2	TRBJ2-1	TRBD2	-	TGTGCCAGCAGCCAGGTTATAGTTCCTCCGGGAGGGCCCCGCGGCTATGAGCAGTTCTTC	CASSQVIVPPGGPRGYEQFF
TRBV5-5	TRBJ1-1	-	-	TGTGCCAGCAGCTTGCCGGGAGGCACTGAAGCTTTCTTT	CASSLPGGTEAFF
TRBV27	TRBJ1-2	TRBD1	-	TGTGCCAGCAGAGGGACAGATCCCCGCGGCTACACCTTC	CASRGTDPRGYTF
TRBV27	TRBJ2-3	TRBD2	-	TGTGCCAGCACCGGGGGGGCAGATACGCAGTATTTT	CASTGGADTQYF
TRBV2	TRBJ2-7	TRBD1	-	TGTGCCAGCAGTGATGGGGACAGAGCCTACGAGCAGTACTTC	CASSDGDRAYEQYF
TRBV19	TRBJ2-7	-	-	TGTGCCAGTAGTATTTACCCCTCCTACGAGCAGTACTTC	CASSIYPSYEQYF
TRBV27	TRBJ2-7	TRBD2	-	TGTGCCAGCAGAGGATCGGGACTAGTAGGGCAGTACTTC	CASRGSGLVGQYF
TRBV6-6	TRBJ2-7	TRBD2	-	TGTGCCAGCAGCACCACACTTGCGGGAGGGGCCTACGAGCAGTACTTC	CASSTTLAGGAYEQYF
TRBV29-1	TRBJ2-7	-	-	TGCAGCGTTGTGCCAGGATCGACCTACGAGCAGTACTTC	CSVVPGSTYEQYF
TRBV13	TRBJ2-7	TRBD2	-	TGTGCCAGCAGCCCCAGCGGGAGTGGTCGGTACGAGCAGTACTTC	CASSPSGSGRYEQYF
TRBV2	TRBJ1-4	-	-	TGTGCCAGCAGTGACATCCCAGGCATGTCTAATGAAAAACTGTTTTTT	CASSDIPGMSNEKLFF
TRBV29-1	TRBJ2-7	-	-	TGCAGCGTTGAAGGTCCAGTGTCCTACGAGCAGTACTTC	CSVEGPVSYEQYF
TRBV28	TRBJ2-7	TRBD2	once	TGTGCCAGCAGTCCAGTGGGGGGGTACATCTCCTACGAGCAGTACTTC	CASSPVGGYISYEQYF
TRBV28	TRBJ1-4	-	-	TGTGCCAGCAGTTCCCAGGGCCATGAAAAACTGTTTTTT	CASSSQGHEKLFF
TRBV27	TRBJ1-1	-	-	TGTGCCAGCAGTTTAAGCCCCGGGGCGGGGTTCAACACTGAAGCTTTCTTT	CASSLSPGAGFNTEAFF
TRBV5-6	TRBJ2-1	TRBD2	-	TGTGCCAGCAGCCCGGAGGTCCGCGGGAGGGCCCCCAATGAGCAGTTCTTC	CASSPEVRGRAPNEQFF
TRBV15	TRBJ2-7	-	-	TGTGCCACCAGCAGGGTTCCGGGCGAGCAGTACTTC	CATSRVPGEQYF
TRBV11-2	TRBJ2-1	-	-	TGTGCCAGCAGCTTACTTGTTAATGAGCAGTTCTTC	CASSLLVNEQFF
TRBV7-6	TRBJ2-1	TRBD2	-	TGTGCCAGCACCCCGGAAGCGGGAGGGCCTGGTGAGCAGTTCTTC	CASTPEAGGPGEQFF
TRBV28	TRBJ1-6	TRBD1	-	TGTGCCAGCAGAAGACAGGGACTTGGCTCACCCCTCCACTTT	CASRRQGLGSPLHF
TRBV27	TRBJ1-5	-	-	TGTGCCAGCAGTACCCGGTTAGGATCTCAGCCCCAGCATTTT	CASSTRLGSQPQHF
TRBV10-3	TRBJ2-1	-	-	TGTGCCATCAGTGAGTTGGGGGAGAGGGGCAATGAGCAGTTCTTC	CAISELGERGNEQFF
TRBV10-3	TRBJ2-7	TRBD1	-	TGTGCCATCAGTGAGGGACAGGGTTTTGACGAGCAGTACTTC	CAISEGQGFDEQYF
TRBV5-6	TRBJ2-7	-	-	TGTGCCAGCAGCTTGAAAGAGAGCTACGAGCAGTACTTC	CASSLKESYEQYF
TRBV9	TRBJ2-1	TRBD1	once	TGTGCCAGCAGCGTAGGGGGACAGGGGACTGAGCAGTTCTTC	CASSVGGQGTEQFF
TRBV7-9	TRBJ2-5	-	-	TGTGCCAGCAGCTTACTAGTACAAGAGACCCAGTACTTC	CASSLLVQETQYF
TRBV28	TRBJ2-1	TRBD2	-	TGTGCCAGCACCCCGGGACTATACAATGAGCAGTTCTTC	CASTPGLYNEQFF
TRBV7-8	TRBJ1-4	-	-	TGTGCCAGCAGCTTACCTAATACTGCAACTAATGAAAAACTGTTTTTT	CASSLPNTATNEKLFF
TRBV7-8	TRBJ1-1	-	-	TGTGCCAGCAGCTTAAAGTGGGAGAACACTGAAGCTTTCTTT	CASSLKWENTEAFF
TRBV7-6	TRBJ2-3	TRBD2	-	TGTGCCAGCAGCACCCGGACTAGCGGTCTTAAGTGGGATACGCAGTATTTT	CASSTRTSGLKWDTQYF
TRBV19	TRBJ2-7	TRBD2	-	TGTGCCAGTAGTCCGGGGACTAGTAGCATCTACGAGCAGTACTTC	CASSPGTSSIYEQYF
TRBV7-9	TRBJ2-1	-	-	TGTGCCAGCAGCTTATGGGGGGGCGTGTACAATGAGCAGTTCTTC	CASSLWGGVYNEQFF
TRBV30	TRBJ2-7	-	-	TGTGCCTGTAACCGGGACGGCTCCTACGAGCAGTACTTC	CACNRDGSYEQYF
TRBV5-8	TRBJ2-6	-	-	TGTGCCAGCAGCTTGGAACCCTTTGACAACTCTGGGGCCAACGTCCTGACTTTC	CASSLEPFDNSGANVLTF